The 23 T cell receptor beta chains below all came from one sample that was sequenced in a study of T-cell reconstitution after alpha-beta-depleted transplantation in children. Unique molecular identifiers featured in how the TCRbeta library was prepared. MiXCR, applied by TCRdb to the PCR reads, yields one record per CDR3 protein. The table lists 200,000 to 250,000 distinct CDR3 sequences, around 7.8% of them singletons, with 6.3% in the top ten. This specimen was PBMCs, mostly from graft donor cells, taken 180 days after TCRalphabeta/CD19-depleted stem cell transplant. These receptors were obtained from a male patient younger than 18 who had a stem cell transplant for acute lymphoblastic leukemia, so the T cells may come from the graft donor.

This clonotype was seen repeatedly, ten times or more. The genes are TRBV12-3 or TRBV12-4 and TRBJ2-2, with D possibly matching TRBD1 (6 bases). V lost 1 base and J 2 bases, leaving 11 bases between the germline ends. The CDR3 length is 16 residues. CDR3: CASSLVGAVNTGELFF. The CDR3, as DNA: TGTGCCAGCAGTTTAGTGGGGGCCGTTAACACCGGGGAGCTGTTTTTT.

This clonotype was detected many times. This sequence joins TRBV4-3 and TRBJ2-7; TRBD1 or TRBD2 may be the D gene (6 bases each). The length of the CDR3 is 14 residues. CDR1 and CDR2 from the germline V gene are LGHNA and YSLEER. V lost 4 bases and J lost 2, with 12 bases in between. CDR3 coding DNA: TGCGCCAGCAGCCCTAACAGGGAGGCCTACGAGCAGTACTTC. Amino acid sequence: CASSPNREAYEQYF.

Of note for this clonotype: This may be a read error, as it is one base from a much larger clone. This chain connects TRBV9 to TRBJ2-1; perhaps TRBD2 as D (6 bases). Germline values: CDR1 SGDLS, CDR2 YYNGEE. The CDR3 has 13 residues. This CDR3 reads CAISRDFYNEQFF. The CDR3 region has the DNA TGTGCCATCAGCAGGGACTTCTACAATGAGCAGTTCTTC.

This clonotype was counted ten times or more. The chain has TRBV28 and TRBJ1-2, with D maybe TRBD1 (6 bases). The V gene lost 2 bases and the J gene lost 8 bases, with 15 bases spanning the gap. Germline CDR1 and CDR2: MDHEN and SYDVKM. This CDR3 spans 14 amino acids. The CDR3: CASSLEGGTKGYTF. The CDR3 coding sequence is TGTGCCAGCAGTTTAGAAGGGGGAACAAAGGGCTACACCTTC.

In its sample, this clonotype was seen many times. The genes are TRBV28 and TRBJ2-6; D gene uncertain. Germline values: CDR1 MDHEN, CDR2 SYDVKM. The V end lost 6 bases, the J end lost 0 bases, and 12 bases lay between the germline ends. The CDR3 runs to 16 residues. The CDR3 nucleotides are TGTGCCAGCAGCTCCCCTTCCATCTCTGGGGCCAACGTCCTGACTTTC. This sequence encodes CASSSPSISGANVLTF. The variable domain in full, completed from reference TRBV28 and TRBJ2-6, reads DVKVTQSSRYLVKRTGEKVFLECVQDMDHENMFWYRQDPGLGLRLIYFSYDVKMKEKGDIPEGYSVSREKKERFSLILESASTNQTSMYLCASSSPSISGANVLTFGAGSRLTVL.

Many counts were recorded for this clonotype. This chain connects TRBV6-5 to TRBJ1-1; D remains ambiguous. CDR1 is MNHEY, CDR2 SVGAGI, per germline. This CDR3 region has 13 residues. V dropped 6 bases and J dropped 3 bases, with 11 bases sitting between them. CDR3 residues: CASSQYADTEAFF. CDR3 DNA sequence: TGTGCCAGCAGCCAATATGCGGACACTGAAGCTTTCTTT.

In this sample, this clonotype turned up many times. The J gene is TRBJ2-1, the V gene TRBV29-1, with TRBD1 matching 8 bases. V was clipped by 7 bases and J by 8 bases; unmatched bases: 7. The CDR3 contains 12 residues. CDR1 SQVTM and CDR2 ANQGSEA come from the germline V gene. CDR3 nucleotide sequence: TGCAGCGCTCCTCAGGGGGCCCATGAGCAGTTCTTC. Its protein product is CSAPQGAHEQFF.

Ten or more counts support this clonotype. This chain joins TRBV7-3 and TRBJ2-3; D unresolved. Trimming shortened V by 5 bases and J by 4 bases, and 13 bases separated the two germline ends. Germline CDR1 reads SGHTA; CDR2 reads FQGTGA. The CDR3 has 14 residues. The CDR3 protein is CASSPKSLSDTQYF. DNA of the CDR3: TGTGCCAGCAGCCCTAAGTCCCTCTCAGATACGCAGTATTTT.

This clonotype has ten or more counts. The chain uses TRBV20-1 and TRBJ2-1; D is possibly TRBD2 (5 bases). The CDR3 runs to 13 residues. Trimming took 3 bases from V and 9 from J, leaving 15 bases between them. Germline loops: CDR1 DFQATT, CDR2 SNEGSKA (reference sequence). The DNA for the CDR3 is TGCAGTGCTAGTGGCGTGGTGGGAGCTGAGCAGTTCTTC. Translation: CSASGVVGAEQFF.

This clonotype was recorded at least ten times. The chain combines TRBV7-9 with TRBJ2-1; 7 bases fit TRBD1. Germline lookup yields CDR1 SEHNR and CDR2 FQNEAQ (reference sequence). The CDR3 length is 15 residues. V shed 1 base, J shed 4 bases, and the junction held 4 bases outside the gene matches. CDR3 region: CASSLGTGSYNEQFF. The CDR3 DNA is TGTGCCAGCAGCTTAGGGACAGGTTCTTACAATGAGCAGTTCTTC. Combining the CDR3 with reference TRBV7-9 and TRBJ2-1 gives the whole variable domain DTGVSQNPRHKITKRGQNVTFRCDPISEHNRLYWYRQTLGQGPEFLTYFQNEAQLEKSRLLSDRFSAERPKGSFSTLEIQRTEQGDSAMYLCASSLGTGSYNEQFFGPGTRLTVL.

This clonotype was detected many times. The chain combines TRBV5-1 with TRBJ1-1, with a tentative D call TRBD1 (5 bases). From germline, CDR1 is SGHRS and CDR2 YFSETQ. With 4 bases removed from V and 3 bases from J, the gap between germline ends came to 10 bases. This CDR3 has 13 residues. DNA of the CDR3: TGCGCCAGCAGCCACGGGGGGGACACTGAAGCTTTCTTT. Protein sequence: CASSHGGDTEAFF. Full variable domain (rest looked up from reference TRBV5-1 and TRBJ1-1): KAGVTQTPRYLIKTRGQQVTLSCSPISGHRSVSWYQQTPGQGLQFLFEYFSETQRNKGNFPGRFSGRQFSNSRSEMNVSTLELGDSALYLCASSHGGDTEAFFGQGTRLTVV.

This clonotype came up many times. The genes are TRBV12-3 or TRBV12-4 and TRBJ2-7; D is ambiguous. Trimming took 5 bases from V and 1 from J, leaving 12 bases between them. This CDR3 comprises 14 residues. The CDR3 loop is CASSPSRRSYEQYF. The DNA for the CDR3 is TGTGCCAGCAGTCCAAGCCGCCGGTCCTACGAGCAGTACTTC.

This clonotype was seen many times. V gene TRBV4-1 combines with J gene TRBJ2-1, with 8 bases identical to TRBD2. V dropped 8 bases and J dropped 6; count of bases not matched to a gene: 9. The germline V gene has CDR1 MGHRA and CDR2 YSYEKL. This CDR3 is 14 amino acids long. The CDR3 sequence: CASHEVGLGNEQFF. CDR3 DNA sequence: TGCGCCAGCCATGAGGTGGGACTAGGCAATGAGCAGTTCTTC.

This clonotype was seen repeatedly, ten times or more. The V call is TRBV5-5, the J call TRBJ2-5; 9 bases agree with TRBD2. The germline CDR1 and CDR2 sequences are SGHKS and YYEKEE (reference sequence). With 2 bases clipped from V and 5 bases from J, the junction kept 10 bases outside the gene matches. CDR3 length: 16 residues. CDR3 sequence reads: CASSFGERGAQETQYF. The CDR3, as DNA: TGTGCCAGCAGCTTCGGGGAGCGGGGGGCCCAGGAGACCCAGTACTTC.

The table lists this clonotype with many counts. This chain joins TRBV5-1 and TRBJ2-1; 7 bases fit TRBD2. The CDR3 contains 13 residues. The V segment lost 0 bases and the J segment 11 bases; nucleotides outside the gene matches: 5. Per the germline V gene, CDR1 is SGHRS and CDR2 is YFSETQ. CDR3 region: CASSLGTSPKQFF. CDR3 in DNA: TGCGCCAGCAGCTTGGGGACTAGTCCTAAGCAGTTCTTC.

This clonotype was recorded many times. This chain uses TRBV6-5 with TRBJ2-2, with 15 nucleotides matching TRBD2. Losses at the gene ends were 1 base for V and 4 bases for J; bases not matched to a gene: 4. The germline gives CDR1 MNHEY, CDR2 SVGAGI. This CDR3 has 18 residues. CDR3 bases: TGTGCCAGCAGTTACTGGGGACTAGCGGGAGGAGTCACCGGGGAGCTGTTTTTT. It yields the protein CASSYWGLAGGVTGELFF.

This clonotype was seen ten or more times. The CDR3 DNA follows: TGTGCCAGCAACGCCGTTAATGAGCAGTTCTTC. This codes for CASNAVNEQFF. V is TRBV2 and J is TRBJ2-1; no firm D call. V was pared by 7 bases and J by 7 bases, with 8 bases between. The CDR3 loop spans 11 amino acids. Germline V gene sequence: CDR1 SNHLY, CDR2 FYNNEI.

The sample holds many counts of this clonotype. The chain's CDR3 is CASSLVSRTEAFF. In DNA form, the CDR3 reads TGTGCCAGCAGTTTAGTCAGTCGCACTGAAGCTTTCTTT. The chain couples TRBV28 to TRBJ1-1; no reliable D call. V lost 2 bases and J lost 4, with 8 bases in between. The CDR3 runs to 13 residues. Germline CDR1 and CDR2: MDHEN and SYDVKM.

The rearrangement links TRBV12-3 or TRBV12-4 to TRBJ1-5; D is ambiguous. The CDR3 totals 16 residues. V was trimmed by 4 bases and J by 7 bases, leaving 20 bases between them. The DNA of the CDR3 is TGTGCCAGCAGTTACCCCTCCATGAGGCGGGAACAGCCCCAGCATTTT. Translated, it gives CASSYPSMRREQPQHF.

This clonotype showed up many times. This chain connects TRBV7-2 to TRBJ2-5, with 10 bases lining up with TRBD1. J lost 4 bases, V lost 4 bases, and 9 bases had no gene match. The CDR3 contains 16 residues. In germline, CDR1 is SGHTA, CDR2 FQGNSA. The CDR3 bases are TGTGCCAGCAGCTCCAGGGACAGGGGTTGGGGAGAGACCCAGTACTTC. Translated, it gives CASSSRDRGWGETQYF.

This clonotype was seen at least ten times. The rearrangement joins TRBV3-1 to TRBJ1-1; tentative D call: TRBD1 (6 bases). The CDR3 is 15 amino acids. CDR1 LGHDT and CDR2 YNNKEL come from the germline V gene (reference sequence). The V gene lost 6 bases and the J gene lost 1 base, with 15 bases spanning the gap. The CDR3 reads CASSFSPGQNTEAFF. The CDR3 DNA sequence: TGTGCCAGCAGTTTTTCCCCGGGACAGAACACTGAAGCTTTCTTT.

This clonotype was seen ten or more times. This chain joins TRBV29-1 and TRBJ1-2; 8 bases match TRBD1. J was trimmed by 5 bases and V by 0 bases; bases with no gene match: 17. The CDR3 loop spans 18 amino acids. Germline V gene sequence: CDR1 SQVTM, CDR2 ANQGSEA. CDR3 bases: TGCAGCGTTGAAGATTTCTTCCCGACAGGGGCCCTACCTTATGGCTACACCTTC. It specifies CSVEDFFPTGALPYGYTF.

This clonotype was recorded at least ten times. This sequence joins TRBV28 and TRBJ2-1; weak D call: TRBD2 (5 bases). The CDR3 is 15 residues long. V was shortened by 3 bases and J by 0 bases, with 9 bases between the two germline ends. Germline CDR1 is MDHEN and CDR2 is SYDVKM. The CDR3 loop reads CASSFRRSSYNEQFF. DNA for the CDR3: TGTGCCAGCAGTTTTCGGAGGAGCTCCTACAATGAGCAGTTCTTC.